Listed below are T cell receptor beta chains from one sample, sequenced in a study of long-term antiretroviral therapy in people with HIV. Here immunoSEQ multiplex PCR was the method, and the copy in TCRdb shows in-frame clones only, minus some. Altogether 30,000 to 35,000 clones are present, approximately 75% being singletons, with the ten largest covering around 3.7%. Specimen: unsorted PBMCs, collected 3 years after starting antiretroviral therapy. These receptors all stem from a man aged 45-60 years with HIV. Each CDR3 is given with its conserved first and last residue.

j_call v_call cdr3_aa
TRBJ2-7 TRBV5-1 CASSTSDRVSEQYF
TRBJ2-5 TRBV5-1 CASSLATNGETQYF
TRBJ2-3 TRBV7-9 CASSLLAGVDTQYF
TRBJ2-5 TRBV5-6 CASSLGGGLSGETQYF
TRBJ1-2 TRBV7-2 CASSLLVGYTF
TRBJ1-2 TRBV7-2 CASSPRTGNFYTF
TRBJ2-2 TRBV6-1 CASSEGLAGGGTGELFF
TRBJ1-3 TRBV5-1 CASSQTTGASGNTIYF
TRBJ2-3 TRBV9 CASSVGSSTDTQYF
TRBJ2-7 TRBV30 CAWTPLYPREYEQYF
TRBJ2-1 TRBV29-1 CSVDRSYNEQFF
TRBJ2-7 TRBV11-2 CASSLKLASYEQYF
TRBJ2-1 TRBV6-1 CASSAGYNEQFF
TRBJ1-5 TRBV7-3 CASSIPWGQPQHF
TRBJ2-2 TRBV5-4 CASSSSMNTGELFF
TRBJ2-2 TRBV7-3 CASSLRGGTGELFF